This paragraph reports one T cell receptor (beta chain). Its antigen is not identified. The PCR employed 60 Vbeta primers together with 13 Jbeta primers. The table came from immunoSEQ multiplex PCR; TCRdb's copy has only in-frame clones and leaves some out. The table has about 190,000 clones, 81% seen once; the top ten hold more than 1.5%. This entry comes from a study of cytomegalovirus exposure and HLA in healthy donors. Notes on the study in general: In a later analysis, HLA-associated TCR beta chains were more clonally expanded than equally common others. The study assumed roughly uniform donor sequencing depth for presence/absence analyses.

The donors comprised healthy bone marrow donors. The CDR3 spans 19 residues. Trimming removed 0 bases from V and 3 bases from J; junction bases left unmatched: 11. The germline V gene encodes CDR1 LGHNA and CDR2 YSLEER. The sequence derives from a man aged 18 to 29 in good health and CMV-seronegative. The sequenced sample was PBMCs. The chain recombines TRBV4-3 with TRBJ2-4, with TRBD2 identical over 10 bases. The DNA of the CDR3 is TGCGCCAGCAGCCAAGATTGGGGGCTAGCGGGAGAACGCAAAAACATTCAGTACTTC. It encodes CASSQDWGLAGERKNIQYF.